This TCR beta chain was found in a study of tissue T cells after allogeneic stem cell transplantation. The study's findings and limits: Some tissue clones might be persisting host cells; their alloreactivity or antigen specificity was not determined.

Method: immunoSEQ multiplex PCR; TCRdb's copy keeps in-frame clones and lacks some. The sample records about 16,000 clones, about 70% being singletons. Turning to this clone: The target antigen is unknown. The gene symbols are mouse symbols. The read ends 1 residue shy of where the CDR3 ends; the end is completed using the germline J gene.

Germline values: CDR1 GKSSPN, CDR2 SITVG. V was pared by 0 bases and J by 1 base, with 9 bases between. This CDR3 contains 14 residues. The clonotype originates from a female BALB/c mouse in good health. The MHC haplotype of this mouse line is H2-d. Sequences were obtained from spleen. This chain connects TRBV31 to TRBJ1-1; TRBD1 is a possible D gene (6 bases). Here the CDR3 reads CAWSLGGRNTEVFF. CDR3 bases read: TGTGCCTGGAGTCTTGGGGGCCGGAACACAGAAGTCTTC.